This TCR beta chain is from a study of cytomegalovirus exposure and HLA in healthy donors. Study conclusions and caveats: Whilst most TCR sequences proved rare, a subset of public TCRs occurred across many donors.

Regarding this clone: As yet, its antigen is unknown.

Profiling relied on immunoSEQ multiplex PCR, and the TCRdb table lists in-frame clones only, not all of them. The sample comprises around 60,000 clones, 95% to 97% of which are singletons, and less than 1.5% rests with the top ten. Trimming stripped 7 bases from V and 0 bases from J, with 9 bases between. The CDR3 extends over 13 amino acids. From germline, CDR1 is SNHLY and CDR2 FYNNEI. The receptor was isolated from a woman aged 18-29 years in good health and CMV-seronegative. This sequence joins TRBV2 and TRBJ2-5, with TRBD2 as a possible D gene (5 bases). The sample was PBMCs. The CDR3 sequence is CASMSGNQETQYF. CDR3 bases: TGTGCCAGCATGTCGGGGAACCAAGAGACCCAGTACTTC.